This T cell receptor beta chain was retrieved from a study of early T cells in non-severe SARS-CoV-2 infection. Study overall: Sequenced bulk RNA came from whole blood that was unsorted, and chains were unpaired. General study results and limits: Anti-spike CD8 responses were favored by VDJdb matching, which missed private and CD4 specificities.

CDR3 length equals 15 residues. V dropped 3 bases and J dropped 8; count of bases not matched to a gene: 7. Unique molecular identifiers tagged individual cDNA molecules. One entry per CDR3 protein, called by TCRdb with MiXCR from the 5' RACE reads. The sample holds under 60,000 distinct CDR3 sequences, approximately 8% seen once. Of note for this clonotype: As yet, its antigen is unknown.

The sequence came from an adult who was a healthcare worker with PCR-confirmed SARS-CoV-2 infection or an uninfected control (not recorded which). This rearrangement joins TRBV12-3 or TRBV12-4 to TRBJ2-1; 10 bases are a match to TRBD2. This sample comprised whole blood, obtained at baseline. This CDR3 reads CASSLWLAGDDEQFF. CDR3 nucleotides: TGTGCCAGCAGTTTGTGGCTAGCGGGAGACGATGAGCAGTTCTTC.